A selection of T cell receptor beta chains follows, all from one sample in a study. TCRdb redid the calling of the RT-PCR reads with MiXCR, one entry per CDR3 protein. The table has about 680,000 distinct CDR3 sequences, 14% seen once; the top ten hold 3.6%. Sequenced input: memory CD4+ T cells from blood. The receptor source for this set is a female donor in good health, serving as a healthy control. Both conserved end residues are part of each CDR3. The D gene is left open where the match is weak. Clone size, where shown, is once, few, many, or a class for clones that have expanded.

D gene	J gene	V gene	clone size	CDR3 DNA	CDR3 protein
.	TRBJ2-4	TRBV6-7	few	TGTGCCAGCAGTTACCCCGCCGGGGGACCTTGGGACATTCAGTACTTC	CASSYPAGGPWDIQYF
TRBD1	TRBJ2-7	TRBV28	few	TGTGCCAGCAGTATTACAGGGGAATCCTACGAGCAGTACTTC	CASSITGESYEQYF
.	TRBJ2-5	TRBV5-1	.	TGCGCCAGCAGCTTGTCGGCTGGGGGTACAGGGACCCAGTACTTC	CASSLSAGGTGTQYF
TRBD2	TRBJ2-6	TRBV9	.	TGTGCCAGTTCTCTCCTAGCGGGGCGGAGCTCTGGGGCCAACGTCCTGACTTTC	CASSLLAGRSSGANVLTF
.	TRBJ2-7	TRBV20-1	many	TGCAGTGCTAGACTAGGCCTCGCCTACGAGCAGTACTTC	CSARLGLAYEQYF
.	TRBJ2-7	TRBV27	many	TGTGCCAGCAGTCTGGGCCAGGGATGGACCTACGAGCAGTACTTC	CASSLGQGWTYEQYF
.	TRBJ1-2	TRBV28	few	TGTGCCAGCGGTACGCGGGGCTACACCTTC	CASGTRGYTF
TRBD2	TRBJ2-1	TRBV7-9	.	TGTGCCAGCAGCCAGCCTAGCGGGACGGAGTTCTTC	CASSQPSGTEFF
.	TRBJ1-6	TRBV20-1	many	TGCAGTGCTAGACCCTGGACACCCGTAGGGTCACCCCTCCACTTT	CSARPWTPVGSPLHF
TRBD1	TRBJ2-3	TRBV3-1	many	TGTGCCAGCTCACAGGGGCGCACAGATACGCAGTATTTT	CASSQGRTDTQYF
.	TRBJ1-1	TRBV20-1	many	TGCAGTGCTAGACGGGGGAACACTGAAGCTTTCTTT	CSARRGNTEAFF
.	TRBJ2-3	TRBV4-1	few	TGCGCCAGCAGCCAAGGGGAGAGGGGCTTCACAGATACGCAGTATTTT	CASSQGERGFTDTQYF
TRBD2	TRBJ2-5	TRBV5-1	few	TGCGCCAGCAGCTTGGCCAGCGGGAGTCAACCCCAAGAGACCCAGTACTTC	CASSLASGSQPQETQYF